Listed below are T cell receptor beta chains from one sample, sequenced in a study of metastatic and nonmetastatic thyroid tumors. MiXCR was used by TCRdb to re-call the PCR reads. The table lists tens of thousands of clones, around a fifth of them singletons. The sequencing input was blood. The origin of the receptors is a female donor with papillary thyroid cancer or a benign thyroid nodule (not recorded which). Some clones in this sample may be carry-over from other donors' samples. Both conserved end residues are part of each CDR3. A D gene is named only where the DNA matches it firmly. The size of a clone is reported for some rows only, either as once, few or many, or as a class for expanded clones.

abundance	d_gene	v_gene	j_gene	CDR3aa	CDR3nt
many	.	TRBV5-1	TRBJ1-5	CASSATGKEPQHF	TGCGCCAGCAGCGCGACAGGAAAGGAGCCCCAGCATTTT
many	TRBD1	TRBV5-7	TRBJ2-3	CAGQEAKEYF	TGTGCTGGACAGGAGGCCAAAGAGTATTTT
many	.	TRBV30	TRBJ2-2	CAWSPRANTGELFF	TGTGCCTGGAGTCCCAGGGCTAATACCGGGGAGCTGTTTTTT
few	.	TRBV28	TRBJ2-5	CASSYGGTAQTQETKYF	TGTGCCAGCAGTTACGGCGGGACCGCGCAGACCCAAGAGACCAAGTACTTC
many	.	TRBV4-2	TRBJ1-2	CASSQDINRLYGYTF	TGTGCCAGCAGCCAAGATATAAACAGACTATATGGCTACACCTTC
.	.	TRBV19	TRBJ1-5	CASSIRRQRVLLDQPQHF	TGTGCCAGTAGTATTAGGCGACAGAGGGTCTTACTGGATCAGCCCCAGCATTTT
medium-sized	.	TRBV7-2	TRBJ1-6	CASSLEISNNSPLHF	TGTGCCAGCAGCTTAGAAATATCGAATAATTCACCCCTCCACTTT
many	TRBD1	TRBV20-1	TRBJ2-1	CSASRGPAYNEQFF	TGCAGTGCTAGTAGGGGGCCGGCCTACAATGAGCAGTTCTTC
.	.	TRBV7-8	TRBJ2-3	CASSLWRGDTQYF	TGTGCCAGCAGCTTATGGAGGGGAGATACGCAGTATTTT
many	TRBD2	TRBV2	TRBJ2-1	CASSEGERGGSEQFF	TGTGCCAGCAGTGAGGGGGAGCGGGGGGGCAGTGAGCAGTTCTTC
.	TRBD1	TRBV2	TRBJ2-2	CASRTGTGGGELCF	TGTGCCAGCAGGACCGGGACAGGGGGCGGGGAACTGTGTTTT
many	TRBD1	TRBV27	TRBJ1-5	CASSWDRGHQPQHF	TGTGCCAGCAGTTGGGACAGGGGGCATCAGCCCCAGCATTTT
.	TRBD1	TRBV24-1	TRBJ1-2	CATSDPGTGGMAGYTF	TGTGCCACCAGTGACCCAGGGACAGGGGGCATGGCTGGCTACACCTTC
many	.	TRBV5-1	TRBJ1-5	CASSPDSNQPQHF	TGCGCCAGCAGCCCGGACAGTAATCAGCCCCAGCATTTT
few	.	TRBV7-2	TRBJ1-2	CASSLFWTNYGYTF	TGTGCCAGCAGCTTGTTTTGGACAAACTATGGCTACACCTTC
once	.	TRBV4-1	TRBJ2-2	CASSLGQLAGELFF	TGCGCCAGCAGTCTTGGACAGCTCGCCGGGGAGCTGTTTTTT
few	TRBD1	TRBV12-3/TRBV12-4	TRBJ1-6	CASSLSTGSNSPLHF	TGTGCCAGCAGTTTATCGACAGGGAGTAATTCACCCCTCCACTTT
many	TRBD1	TRBV4-1	TRBJ2-1	CASSLTGQGFYNEQFF	TGCGCCAGCAGCCTCACGGGACAGGGATTCTACAATGAGCAGTTCTTC
.	.	TRBV5-1	TRBJ2-5	CASRAVGQSQETQYF	TGCGCCAGCAGAGCCGTCGGACAGAGCCAAGAGACCCAGTACTTC
.	.	TRBV7-8	TRBJ1-2	CASSSQGIVNYGYTF	TGTGCCAGCAGCTCCCAAGGGATAGTCAACTATGGCTACACCTTC
many	.	TRBV20-1	TRBJ1-2	CSAQGRGAGYTF	TGCAGTGCCCAGGGGAGGGGCGCGGGCTACACCTTC
.	TRBD1	TRBV5-1	TRBJ1-6	CASSQTGPSPLHF	TGCGCCAGCAGCCAGACAGGGCCCTCACCCCTCCACTTT
many	.	TRBV7-2	TRBJ1-2	CASSSSGGAYGYTF	TGTGCCAGCAGCTCGTCTGGGGGGGCTTATGGCTACACCTTC
.	.	TRBV6-1	TRBJ1-1	CASRGVGDLARRSEAFF	TGTGCCAGCAGGGGGGTTGGGGACCTCGCAAGGCGGTCTGAAGCTTTCTTT
many	TRBD1	TRBV10-3	TRBJ2-1	CAITPGTGVYEQFF	TGTGCCATCACCCCCGGGACAGGGGTCTATGAGCAGTTCTTC
.	.	TRBV20-1	TRBJ2-7	CSARDLRGLPHDQYF	TGCAGTGCTAGAGACCTCAGGGGCCTCCCCCACGATCAGTACTTC
.	.	TRBV12-3/TRBV12-4	TRBJ1-5	CASSTSSKPQHF	TGTGCCAGCAGTACCAGCAGTAAGCCCCAGCATTTT
many	.	TRBV13	TRBJ2-3	CASSPNTDTQYF	TGTGCCAGCAGCCCAAACACAGATACGCAGTATTTT
medium-sized	TRBD2	TRBV6-5	TRBJ2-1	CASTDLPPGLADYNEQFF	TGTGCCAGCACGGATCTCCCCCCGGGACTAGCGGACTACAATGAGCAGTTCTTC
many	TRBD1	TRBV20-1	TRBJ1-5	CSAGSQGNNQPQHF	TGCAGTGCTGGCTCACAGGGGAACAATCAGCCCCAGCATTTT